This T cell receptor (beta chain) was captured by sequencing in a study of control samples from healthy donors and cancer patients. The CDR3 length is 16 residues. V lost 4 bases to trimming and J lost 0 bases, with 12 bases between them. Germline V gene lookup returns CDR1 MGHRA and CDR2 YSYEKL. Data came from immunoSEQ multiplex PCR; TCRdb stores just in-frame clones and leaves some out. The sample holds about 110,000 clones; almost 85% are singletons and the top ten take roughly 6.5%. This chain links TRBV4-1 with TRBJ2-2; tentative D call: TRBD1 (5 bases). The clonotype comes from a man aged 18 to 35 in good health. Input material: blood. The CDR3 reads CASSRSQGTNTGELFF. CDR3 DNA: TGCGCCAGCAGCCGGAGTCAGGGAACGAACACCGGGGAGCTGTTTTTT.